This T cell receptor beta chain was retrieved from a study of human T cells and chemical hapten exposure. Trimming took off 5 bases at V and 3 bases at J, with 13 bases between the two ends. The CDR3 is made up of 14 amino acids. The germline CDR1 and CDR2 sequences are KGHSH and LQKENI. Whole-study findings and limits: Relative to controls, expanded TCRs formed significantly more large CDR3 similarity clusters.

Described time point: pre-sensitization, week 0. Treatment specified: therapeutic diphenylcyclopropenone sensitization with weekly scalp DPC. This clonotype has ten or more counts. Its antigen is not known. Each CDR3 protein is one row after TCRdb ran MiXCR on the RACE reads. The sample has 350,000 to 450,000 distinct CDR3 sequences, roughly 5% seen once; the top ten hold 2% to 3%. The sample consisted of whole blood, taken in connection with sensitization to the hapten diphenylcyclopropenone (DPC). This chain joins TRBV18 and TRBJ1-1; D may be TRBD1 (6 bases). This clonotype was obtained from a woman aged 45-65 years with alopecia areata. Some clones in this sample may be carry-over from other donors' samples. In DNA form, the CDR3 reads TGTGCCAGCTCAAAGGCAGGGGCGGACACTGAAGCTTTCTTT. It encodes CASSKAGADTEAFF.